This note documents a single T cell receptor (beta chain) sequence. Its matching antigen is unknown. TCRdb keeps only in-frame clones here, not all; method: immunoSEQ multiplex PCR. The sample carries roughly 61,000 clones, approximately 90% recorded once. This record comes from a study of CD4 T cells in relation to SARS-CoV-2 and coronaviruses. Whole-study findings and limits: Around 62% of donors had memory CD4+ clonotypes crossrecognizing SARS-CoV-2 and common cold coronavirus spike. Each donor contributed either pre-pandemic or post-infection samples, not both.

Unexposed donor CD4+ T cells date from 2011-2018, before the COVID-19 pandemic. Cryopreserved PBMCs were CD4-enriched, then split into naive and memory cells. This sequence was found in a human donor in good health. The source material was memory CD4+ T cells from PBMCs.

The chain's CDR3 is CASSQELAGGADTQYF. DNA for the CDR3: TGTGCCAGCAGCCAGGAGTTAGCGGGAGGGGCAGATACGCAGTATTTT. This rearrangement joins TRBV4-2 to TRBJ2-3; TRBD2 aligns across 11 bases. The J segment lost 4 bases and the V segment lost 3 bases, leaving 6 bases of the junction unmatched. Germline lookup yields CDR1 LGHNA and CDR2 YNFKEQ. CDR3 length: 16 amino acids.